This T cell receptor (beta chain) was identified in a study of blood T cell repertoires in COVID-19. Overall study: Acute-phase and convalescent COVID-19 samples originated in the United States, Italy and Spain.

Measured with immunoSEQ multiplex PCR; TCRdb has only the in-frame clones, and not every one. Of about 190,000 clones in the sample, 80% were seen once. J lost 2 bases, V lost 5 bases, and 8 bases had no gene match. CDR3 length: 15 amino acids. Germline V gives CDR1 SGHTA, CDR2 FQGTGA. The sequence came from a man in his 60s with acute or convalescent COVID-19. The sample comprised peripheral blood. This sequence joins TRBV7-3 and TRBJ2-5, with TRBD1 matching 7 bases. CDR3 bases: TGTGCCAGCAGCCCCTACGGGACAGCACAAGAGACCCAGTACTTC. Protein product: CASSPYGTAQETQYF.